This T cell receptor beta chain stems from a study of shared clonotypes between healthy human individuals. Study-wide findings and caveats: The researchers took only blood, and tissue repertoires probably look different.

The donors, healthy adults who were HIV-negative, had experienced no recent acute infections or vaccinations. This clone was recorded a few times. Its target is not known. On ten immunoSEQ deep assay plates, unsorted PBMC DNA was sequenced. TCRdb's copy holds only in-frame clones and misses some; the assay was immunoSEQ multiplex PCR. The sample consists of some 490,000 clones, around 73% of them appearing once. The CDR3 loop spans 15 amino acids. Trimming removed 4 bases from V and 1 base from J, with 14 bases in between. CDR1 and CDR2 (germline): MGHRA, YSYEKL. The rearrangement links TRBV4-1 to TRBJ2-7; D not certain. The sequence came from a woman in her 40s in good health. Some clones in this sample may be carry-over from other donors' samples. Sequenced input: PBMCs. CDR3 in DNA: TGCGCCAGCAGCCGTACTGCTAGAGTATCCTACGAGCAGTACTTC. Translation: CASSRTARVSYEQYF.